The 16 T cell receptor beta chains presented below share a single source sample, sequenced in a study of metastatic and nonmetastatic thyroid tumors. TCRdb reassembled clones from the PCR reads with MiXCR. The table lists some 40,000 clones, about 16% of them singletons. Every patient underwent thyroid surgery untreated. The sequencing input was blood. Receptor source: a female donor with papillary thyroid cancer or a benign thyroid nodule (not recorded which). Some clones in this sample may be carry-over from other donors' samples.

This clone was seen ten or more times. The rearrangement joins TRBV30 to TRBJ1-6; no definite D call. Trimming pared 1 base from V and 5 bases from J, leaving 15 bases between. The CDR3 contains 16 residues. The germline gives CDR1 GTSNPN, CDR2 SVGIG (reference sequence). The CDR3 bases are TGTGCCTGGAGTGGGGCTGGGAGAGGGAATAATTCACCCCTCCACTTT. Encoded protein: CAWSGAGRGNNSPLHF.

In this sample, this clone turned up many times. The chain links TRBV12-3 or TRBV12-4 to TRBJ1-5, with D unresolved. Between the trimmed V and J ends, which lost 2 bases and 3 bases, there was a span of 2 bases. This CDR3 comprises 12 residues. CDR3 DNA sequence: TGTGCCAGCAGTTTAAACAATCAGCCCCAGCATTTT. Amino acid sequence: CASSLNNQPQHF.

This clone was detected ten times or more. The chain combines TRBV25-1 with TRBJ2-1, with D possibly TRBD1 on 6 matching bases. Germline lookup yields CDR1 MGHDK and CDR2 SYGVNS. This CDR3 is 16 amino acids long. V lost 1 base to trimming and J lost 4 bases, with 14 bases between them. The CDR3 sequence is CASSEFQGRRYNEQFF. The CDR3 DNA follows: TGTGCCAGCAGTGAATTCCAGGGGAGAAGGTACAATGAGCAGTTCTTC.

This clone was picked up many times. The V gene is TRBV3-1, the J gene TRBJ2-5; 9 nucleotides line up with TRBD2. Germline V gene data show CDR1 as LGHDT and CDR2 as YNNKEL (reference sequence). The CDR3 has 16 amino acids. Trimming took 3 bases from V and 4 from J; bases not matched to a gene: 9. In DNA form, the CDR3 reads TGTGCCAGCAGCCAGAGGGGAGCGGGAGGTGGAGAGACCCAGTACTTC. Translation gives CASSQRGAGGGETQYF.

This clone was recorded at least ten times. Other DNA sequences in the sample encode the same CDR3. The chain is built from TRBV13 and TRBJ2-3; D might be TRBD2 (5 bases). Germline V CDR1 and CDR2: PRHDT, FYEKMQ (reference sequence). This CDR3 has 14 residues. Trimming stripped 2 bases from V and 2 bases from J, with 8 bases between. Here the CDR3 DNA reads TGTGCCAGCAGCTTAAGCGGCTTCACAGATACGCAGTATTTT. It translates to CASSLSGFTDTQYF.

In this sample, this clone turned up many times. This chain joins TRBV19 and TRBJ2-1, with 7 bases fitting TRBD1. V lost 6 bases and J lost 4; bases outside the gene matches: 6. Germline CDR1 is LNHDA and CDR2 is SQIVND (reference sequence). This CDR3 contains 14 residues. The CDR3 nucleotides are TGTGCCAGTAGCCCGCAGGACAGGTACAATGAGCAGTTCTTC. It translates to CASSPQDRYNEQFF.

Ten or more counts support this clone. J is TRBJ2-7 and V is TRBV6-5; no clear D. V was pared by 2 bases and J by 3 bases, with 8 bases between. This CDR3 contains 13 residues. The V gene's germline CDR1 is MNHEY and CDR2 SVGAGI. CDR3 protein: CASSYLSDYEQYF. The DNA for the CDR3 is TGTGCCAGCAGTTACCTATCCGACTACGAGCAGTACTTC.

The chain is built from TRBV30 and TRBJ1-5; no firm D call. The CDR3 contains 16 residues. CDR1 GTSNPN and CDR2 SVGIG come from the germline V gene (reference sequence). Deletions cut 1 base from V and 1 base from J, with 14 bases between. CDR3 amino acids: CAWSAIVGASNQPQHF. The CDR3 region has the DNA TGTGCCTGGAGTGCAATAGTGGGCGCGAGCAATCAGCCCCAGCATTTT.

In regard to this clone: Since a much larger clone is just one base distant, this may be a read error. This chain joins TRBV20-1 and TRBJ2-2; weak D call: TRBD2 (7 bases). Trimming cost V 6 bases and J 7 bases, with 21 bases left between them. CDR1 is DFQATT, CDR2 SNEGSKA, per germline (reference sequence). There are 15 residues in the CDR3. In nucleotides, the CDR3 is TGCAGTGCCCCGTCGGGAAGGGGAGGGGGCGGGGAGCTGTTTTTT. Translating gives CSAPSGRGGGGELFF.

In this sample, this clone turned up many times. This may be a read error, as it is one base from a much larger clone. The chain carries TRBV10-1 and TRBJ1-5; the D is unclear. Germline values: CDR1 WNHNN, CDR2 SYGVQD (reference sequence). The CDR3 is made up of 13 amino acids. V was clipped by 4 bases and J by 9 bases, with 13 bases between them. This CDR3 is CASSGTPPGPQHF. The DNA for the CDR3 is TGCGCCAGCAGTGGAACACCACCGGGGCCCCAGCATTTT.

The chain links TRBV30 to TRBJ2-7, with D perhaps TRBD1 (6 bases). CDR1 and CDR2 (germline): GTSNPN, SVGIG (reference sequence). V was shortened by 5 bases and J by 2 bases, with 10 bases between the two germline ends. The CDR3 covers 12 residues. The CDR3 DNA reads TGTGCCTGGGAAAGGGGGACCTACGAGCAGTACTTC. This sequence encodes CAWERGTYEQYF.

V gene TRBV15 combines with J gene TRBJ2-5; tentatively, D is TRBD2 (5 bases). Trimming took off 9 bases at V and 5 bases at J, with 16 bases between the two ends. Germline CDR1 is LNHNV and CDR2 is YYDKDF (reference sequence). The CDR3 runs to 13 residues. CDR3 coding DNA: TGTGCCACTTCTCCCCGGGAAGGGGAGACCCAGTACTTC. As protein: CATSPREGETQYF.

This clone was seen repeatedly, ten times or more. The chain links TRBV11-1 to TRBJ2-3; 8 positions agree with TRBD2. In germline, CDR1 is SGHAT, CDR2 FQDESV (reference sequence). There are 17 residues in the CDR3. J gave up 6 bases and V 8 bases, and 19 bases lay outside the gene matches. The DNA for the CDR3 is TGTGCCAGCTCCCCGGGACTAGGAGTCTTCAGTGGGGATACGCAGTATTTT. Amino acids: CASSPGLGVFSGDTQYF.

The gene calls are TRBV11-1 and TRBJ1-5, with D possibly TRBD1 on 5 matching bases. From germline, CDR1 is SGHAT and CDR2 FQDESV (reference sequence). V lost 5 bases and J 1 base, leaving 36 bases between the germline ends. CDR3 length: 23 residues. CDR3 sequence (DNA): TGTGCCAGCAGCCTTAGCGTACCCCGTGTCGGGGCAGGCGATTATAGAAGCAATCAGCCCCAGCATTTT. Its protein is CASSLSVPRVGAGDYRSNQPQHF. Full variable domain (remainder filled in from reference TRBV11-1 and TRBJ1-5): EAEVAQSPRYKITEKSQAVAFWCDPISGHATLYWYRQILGQGPELLVQFQDESVVDDSQLPKDRFSAERLKGVDSTLKIQPAELGDSAMYLCASSLSVPRVGAGDYRSNQPQHFGDGTRLSIL.

To note about this clone: Germline and junction disagree at one end, which may indicate a read error. The chain joins TRBV7-9 to TRBJ2-7; TRBD1 matches at 7 bases. The germline V gene encodes CDR1 SEHNR and CDR2 FQNEAQ (reference sequence). The CDR3 loop spans 12 amino acids. This CDR3 is CVSIQTGFEQYF. The DNA for the CDR3 is TGTGTCAGCATCCAGACAGGGTTCGAGCAGTACTTC. Complete variable domain (other parts from reference TRBV7-9 and TRBJ2-7): DTGVSQNPRHKITKRGQNVTFRCDPISEHNRLYWYRQTLGQGPEFLTYFQNEAQLEKSRLLSDRFSAERPKGSFSTLEIQRTEQGDSAMYLCVSIQTGFEQYFGPGTRLTVT.

J is TRBJ2-3 and V is TRBV28; D possibly matches TRBD1 or TRBD2 (6 bases each). Trimming stripped 6 bases from V and 0 bases from J, with 25 bases between. CDR1 and CDR2 from the germline V gene are MDHEN and SYDVKM. The CDR3 runs to 19 residues. Here the CDR3 DNA reads TGTGCCAGCAGCTTACCTTCCTCGGGGGCCTTATCAAGCACAGATACGCAGTATTTT. Translating gives CASSLPSSGALSSTDTQYF. The variable domain in full, completed from reference TRBV28 and TRBJ2-3, reads DVKVTQSSRYLVKRTGEKVFLECVQDMDHENMFWYRQDPGLGLRLIYFSYDVKMKEKGDIPEGYSVSREKKERFSLILESASTNQTSMYLCASSLPSSGALSSTDTQYFGPGTRLTVL.